The T cell receptor beta chain under discussion was sequenced for a study of T-cell memory formation after mild COVID-19 (dated by TCRdb to about 2021). For context, the study as a whole: TCR sequence clusters from the two donors were found to be largely donor specific. In two donors, T-cell clones that expanded and contracted after mild COVID-19 were tracked by sequencing TCRalpha and TCRbeta repertoires over time. The cohort was made up of two young adult volunteers, one female and one male, who were previously healthy.

Ficoll-Paque density gradient centrifugation was used to isolate PBMCs. The junction shows trimming of 4 bases on V and 7 bases on J, and the gene matches do not reach 10 bases of it. From the cysteine up to the phenylalanine, the CDR3 has a length of 16 residues. The DNA shown is the 48-base CDR3, in frame from base 1. From the germline V gene, CDR1 is KGHSH and CDR2 is LQKENI. A word on this clonotype: Its cognate antigen has yet to be identified. One base away there is no much larger clone; base qualities are not given.

Results and caveats for the whole study, not just this receptor: Whether the second-wave clones peaking on day 37 were SARS-CoV-2 specific was not confirmed. Some responding clones were detected in pre-infection memory, which suggested that pre-existing cross-reactive memory T cells had joined the SARS-CoV-2 response. Only a couple of mild cases were covered in the study, and larger cohorts including severe cases with pre-infection samples were considered necessary. Contracting CD4+ clones were found mainly in CM and EM memory subsets, while CD8+ clones were enriched in EMRA. From day 15 to 85, contracting clones showed balanced CD4/CD8 phenotypes, whereas a second wave of clones that expanded from day 15 to 37 leaned towards CD4+.

Instrument used: Illumina NovaSeq 6000. TCRalpha and TCRbeta cDNA libraries were built by 5'RACE with constant-segment primers, adding sample barcodes and unique molecular identifiers. RNA was extracted from every sample with Trizol reagent. Library amplification was performed in two PCR steps, and a second sample barcode and Illumina TruSeq adapters were introduced in the second step. Sequencing of libraries was performed on an Illumina NovaSeq with 2 x 150 bp paired-end reads. Under the source paper's analysis protocol: The reads were demultiplexed and collapsed into UMI-guided consensus sequences using migec v1.2.7. Using mixcr v2.1.11, UMI consensuses were aligned to TRA and TRB V and J templates and then assembled into clonotypes. Clonotypes were classified as expanded or contracted when called significant by both edgeR and NoisET, with noise models trained on biological replicates. edgeR calls used a false discovery rate-adjusted p below 0.01 and a log2 fold-change threshold of 1. As an exploratory analysis of dynamics, max-normalized trajectories of the 1000 most abundant clonotypes were examined by PCA with hierarchical clustering. Separately sequenced CD4+ and CD8+ repertoires were used to assign the CD4 or CD8 phenotype of responding clones. The public reads were quality trimmed at Q25 with fastp and then assembled into clones with MiXCR by TCRdb, keeping productive beta chains. Every CDR3 protein is listed once, alongside the most common genes and DNA of its rows. The V and J calls shown here were made by TCRdb, not taken from the authors' results. This sample gives around 420,000 distinct CDR3 sequences in total; 20% to 25% of them show up just once. The leading ten clones occupy around 8.1% of the sample.

This receptor was identified in an adult woman who had mild COVID-19 (a few samples of this study predate the infection). The sample titles of this study are shuffled in the database, so cell type and time point are left out; the donor was told from shared clones. The sequence joins TRBV18 to TRBJ2-1, and TRBD1 matches 10 of the central bases. The sample taken for sequencing was PBMCs or a T cell subset sorted from them (not recorded which). The DNA sequence is TGTGCCAGCTCACTCACCGGGACAGGGGTCGCGAATGAGCAGTTCTTC. It specifies CASSLTGTGVANEQFF.